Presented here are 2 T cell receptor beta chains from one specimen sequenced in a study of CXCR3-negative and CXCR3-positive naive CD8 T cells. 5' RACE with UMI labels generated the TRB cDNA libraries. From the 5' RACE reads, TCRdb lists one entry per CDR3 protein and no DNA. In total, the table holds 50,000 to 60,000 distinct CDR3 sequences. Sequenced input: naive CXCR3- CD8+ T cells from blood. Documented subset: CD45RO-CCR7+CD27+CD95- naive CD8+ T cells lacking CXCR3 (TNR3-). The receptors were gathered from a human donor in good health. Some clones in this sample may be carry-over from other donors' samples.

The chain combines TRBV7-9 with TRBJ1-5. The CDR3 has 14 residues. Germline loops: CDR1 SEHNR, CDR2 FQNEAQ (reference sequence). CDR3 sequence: CASSSDGVNQPQHF.

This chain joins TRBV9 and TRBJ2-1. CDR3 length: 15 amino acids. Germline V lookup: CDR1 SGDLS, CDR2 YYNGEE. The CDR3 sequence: CASSVDGLADNEQFF.